This T cell receptor beta chain was recovered during a study of T cell changes during pregnancy in multiple sclerosis. The V gene's germline CDR1 is KGHSH and CDR2 LQKENI. The CDR3 sequence is 15 residues long. V lost 0 bases to trimming and J lost 7 bases; unmatched junction nucleotides: 7. Profiling relied on immunoSEQ multiplex PCR, and the TCRdb table lists in-frame clones only, not all of them. The data contain more than 85,000 clones, approximately 92% of them singletons. The clonotype comes from a female donor with multiple sclerosis, enrolled in a pregnancy study. The chain recombines TRBV18 with TRBJ1-2, with 8 bases lining up with TRBD1. The sequencing here drew on peripheral blood, taken in the second trimester of pregnancy. The CDR3, as DNA: TGTGCCAGCTCACCACCGCCGCGGACAGGGTTTGGCTACACCTTC. Protein sequence: CASSPPPRTGFGYTF.